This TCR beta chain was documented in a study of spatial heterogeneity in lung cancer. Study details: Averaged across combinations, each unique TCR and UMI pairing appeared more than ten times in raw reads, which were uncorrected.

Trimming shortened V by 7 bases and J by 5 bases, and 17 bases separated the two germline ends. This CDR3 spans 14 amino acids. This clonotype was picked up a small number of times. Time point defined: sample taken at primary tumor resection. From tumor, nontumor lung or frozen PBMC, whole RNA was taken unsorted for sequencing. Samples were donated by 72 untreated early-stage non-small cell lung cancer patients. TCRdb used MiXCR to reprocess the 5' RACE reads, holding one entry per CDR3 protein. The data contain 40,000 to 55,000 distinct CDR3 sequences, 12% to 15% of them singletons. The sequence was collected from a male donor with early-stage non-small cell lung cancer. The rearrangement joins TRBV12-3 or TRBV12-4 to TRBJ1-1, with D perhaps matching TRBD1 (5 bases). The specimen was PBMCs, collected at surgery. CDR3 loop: CASTLGAAGTEAFF. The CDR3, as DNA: TGTGCCAGCACCCTAGGGGCGGCGGGTACTGAAGCTTTCTTT.